Shown below are 6 T cell receptor beta chains from a single sample sequenced in a study of blood T cell repertoires in COVID-19. The assay was immunoSEQ multiplex PCR, and TCRdb's table has in-frame clones only and misses some. The data contain 150,000 to 200,000 clones, around 80% of them singletons. Material: peripheral blood. The receptors stem from a man aged 65 to 85 with active or convalescent COVID-19.

The chain combines TRBV30 with TRBJ2-7; TRBD2 aligns across 15 bases. The CDR3 has 16 residues. Germline V lookup: CDR1 GTSNPN, CDR2 SVGIG (reference sequence). J was trimmed by 1 base and V by 1 base; bases with no gene match: 2. CDR3 loop: CAWSGTSGRASYEQYF. CDR3 nucleotides: TGTGCCTGGAGTGGGACTAGCGGGAGGGCATCCTACGAGCAGTACTTC. Full variable domain (outside the CDR3, taken from reference TRBV30 and TRBJ2-7): SQTIHQWPATLVQPVGSPLSLECTVEGTSNPNLYWYRQAAGRGLQLLFYSVGIGQISSEVPQNLSASRPQDRQFILSSKKLLLSDSGFYLCAWSGTSGRASYEQYFGPGTRLTVT.

V gene TRBV13 combines with J gene TRBJ2-1, with 12 bases lining up with TRBD1. The CDR3 totals 17 residues. Germline CDR1 and CDR2: PRHDT and FYEKMQ (reference sequence). V gave up 0 bases and J gave up 7 bases; unmatched junction bases: 7. The CDR3 here is CASSLGAGTGGGNEQFF. CDR3 in DNA: TGTGCCAGCAGCTTAGGGGCGGGGACAGGGGGCGGGAATGAGCAGTTCTTC.

V is TRBV12-3 or TRBV12-4 and J is TRBJ1-2, with 10 nucleotides matching TRBD1. After removal of 5 bases from V and 8 bases from J, the junction contained 5 bases not matched to a gene. The CDR3 is 13 amino acids. The CDR3 spells CASSDRDRGGYTF. CDR3 DNA: TGTGCCAGCAGTGACCGGGACAGGGGCGGCTACACCTTC.

This clone was seen once. The chain recombines TRBV6-5 with TRBJ1-1; tentative D call: TRBD1 (5 bases). The CDR3 has 15 residues. Deletions cut 7 bases from V and 12 bases from J, with 27 bases between. Germline V CDR1 and CDR2: MNHEY, SVGAGI. The CDR3 is CASTRGTGTGSESFF. The DNA of the CDR3 is TGTGCCAGCACCAGAGGGACCGGGACCGGGAGTGAGTCTTTCTTT.

As for this clone: The same CDR3 can be traced to other DNA sequences in this sample. The chain is built from TRBV5-1 and TRBJ1-1; TRBD1 agrees at 9 bases. J gave up 0 bases and V 2 bases, and 2 bases lay outside the gene matches. In germline, CDR1 is SGHRS, CDR2 YFSETQ. This CDR3 is built from 15 residues. The CDR3 region is CASSLQGAVNTEAFF. The CDR3 nucleotides read TGCGCCAGCAGCTTACAGGGGGCGGTGAACACTGAAGCTTTCTTT.

V gene TRBV5-4 combines with J gene TRBJ2-5; TRBD2 aligns across 9 bases. The junction had 7 bases not matched to a gene; V was cut back by 0 bases and J by 4 bases. This CDR3 contains 16 residues. CDR1 and CDR2 (germline): SGHNT, YYREEE (reference sequence). The CDR3 DNA reads as TGTGCCAGCAGCTTGGCCGGGTCTAGCGGGGTAGAGACCCAGTACTTC. As protein: CASSLAGSSGVETQYF. The variable domain in full, with the rest retrieved from reference TRBV5-4 and TRBJ2-5, is ETGVTQSPTHLIKTRGQQVTLRCSSQSGHNTVSWYQQALGQGPQFIFQYYREEENGRGNFPPRFSGLQFPNYSSELNVNALELDDSALYLCASSLAGSSGVETQYFGPGTRLLVL.